This TCR beta chain was recovered during a study of CD8 T cells in Susac syndrome. Random hexamers were used to reverse transcribe roughly 0.45 to 1 ug of RNA. One entry per CDR3 protein results from TCRdb running MiXCR on the immunoSEQ multiplex PCR reads. The data show around 270,000 distinct CDR3 sequences, approximately 91% seen once. Trimming removed 5 bases from V and 6 bases from J, with 13 bases in between. The CDR3 runs 14 residues. From germline, CDR1 is LNHDA and CDR2 SQIVND (reference sequence). The rearrangement uses TRBV19 and TRBJ2-2, with D possibly called TRBD1 or TRBD2 (5 bases each). Sequences were obtained from CD8+ T cells from PBMCs. The clonotype comes from a human donor with multiple sclerosis. The DNA of the CDR3 is TGTGCCAGTAGTGTGGACTCCAGGGCCGGGGAGCTGTTTTTT. Protein: CASSVDSRAGELFF.